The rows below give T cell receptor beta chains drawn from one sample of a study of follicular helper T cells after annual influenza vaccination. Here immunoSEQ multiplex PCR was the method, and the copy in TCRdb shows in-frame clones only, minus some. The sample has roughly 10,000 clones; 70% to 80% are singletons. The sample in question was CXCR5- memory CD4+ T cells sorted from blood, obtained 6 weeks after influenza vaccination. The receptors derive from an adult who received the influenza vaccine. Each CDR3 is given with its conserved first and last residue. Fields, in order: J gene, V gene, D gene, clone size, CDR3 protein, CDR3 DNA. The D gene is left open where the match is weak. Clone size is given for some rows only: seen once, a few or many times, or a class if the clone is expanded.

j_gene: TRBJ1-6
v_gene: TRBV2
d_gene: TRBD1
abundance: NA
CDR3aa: CASSKTGGNSPLHF
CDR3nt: TGTGCCAGCAGCAAAACAGGGGGAAATTCACCCCTCCACTTT

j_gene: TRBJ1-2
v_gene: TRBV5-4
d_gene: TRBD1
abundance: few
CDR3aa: CASSRTGGAGYTF
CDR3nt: TGTGCCAGCAGCCGCACAGGGGGCGCGGGCTACACCTTC

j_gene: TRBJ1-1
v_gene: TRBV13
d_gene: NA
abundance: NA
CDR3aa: CASSFNQGNTEAFF
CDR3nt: TGTGCCAGCAGCTTTAATCAGGGGAACACTGAAGCTTTCTTT

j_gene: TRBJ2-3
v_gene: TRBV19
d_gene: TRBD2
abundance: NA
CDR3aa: CASSDLGRTGTASGGATDTQYF
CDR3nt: TGTGCCAGTAGTGACCTGGGACGGACAGGGACGGCTAGCGGGGGGGCCACAGATACGCAGTATTTT

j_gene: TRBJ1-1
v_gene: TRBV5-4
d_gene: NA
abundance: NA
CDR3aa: CASREGQMSSEAFF
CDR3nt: TGTGCCAGCAGAGAAGGACAGATGTCGAGTGAAGCTTTCTTT

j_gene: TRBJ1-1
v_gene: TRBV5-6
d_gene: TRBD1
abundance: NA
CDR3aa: CASSLRTGGLTSEAFF
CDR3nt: TGTGCCAGCAGCCTCAGAACAGGGGGCTTGACTTCTGAAGCTTTCTTT

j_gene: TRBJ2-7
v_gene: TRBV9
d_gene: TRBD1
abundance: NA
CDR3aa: CASSPTGTGDYEQYF
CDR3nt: TGTGCCAGCAGCCCCACCGGGACAGGGGACTACGAGCAGTACTTC

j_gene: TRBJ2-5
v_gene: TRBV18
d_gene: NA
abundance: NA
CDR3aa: CASSRGTDEQETQYF
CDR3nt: TGTGCCAGCTCACGTGGGACGGATGAGCAAGAGACCCAGTACTTC

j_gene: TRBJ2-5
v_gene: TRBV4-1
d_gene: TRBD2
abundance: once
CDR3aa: CASSPGLAPRLRGTQYF
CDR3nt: TGCGCCAGCAGCCCCGGACTAGCGCCTCGCCTCCGTGGGACCCAGTACTTC

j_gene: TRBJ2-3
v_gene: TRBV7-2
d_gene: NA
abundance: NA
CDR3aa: CASSFVVGGGDTQYF
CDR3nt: TGTGCCAGCAGCTTTGTAGTCGGGGGTGGAGATACGCAGTATTTT

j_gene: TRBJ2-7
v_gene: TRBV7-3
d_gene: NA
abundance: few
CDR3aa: CASSPRRGNEQYF
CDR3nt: TGTGCCAGCAGCCCACGCCGGGGGAACGAGCAGTACTTC

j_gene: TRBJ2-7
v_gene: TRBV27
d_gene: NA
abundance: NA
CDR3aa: CASSSEGYEQYF
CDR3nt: TGTGCCAGCAGTTCCGAGGGGTACGAGCAGTACTTC

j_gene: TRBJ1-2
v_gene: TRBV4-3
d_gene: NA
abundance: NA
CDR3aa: CASSQDQRGDYGYTF
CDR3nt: TGCGCCAGCAGCCAAGATCAGAGGGGTGACTATGGCTACACCTTC

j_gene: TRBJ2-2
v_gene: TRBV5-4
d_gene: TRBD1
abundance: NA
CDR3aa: CASSARQGNTGELFF
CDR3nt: TGTGCCAGCAGCGCCCGACAGGGGAACACCGGGGAGCTGTTTTTT

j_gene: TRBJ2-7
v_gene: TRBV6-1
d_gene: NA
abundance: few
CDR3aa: CASSAHYEQYF
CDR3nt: TGTGCCAGCAGTGCCCACTACGAGCAGTACTTC

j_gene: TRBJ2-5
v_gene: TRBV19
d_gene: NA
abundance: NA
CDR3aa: CASSMSRETQYF
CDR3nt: TGTGCCAGTAGTATGTCCCGGGAGACCCAGTACTTC

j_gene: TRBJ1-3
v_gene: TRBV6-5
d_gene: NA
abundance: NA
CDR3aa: CASSSRRGNTIYF
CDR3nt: TGTGCCAGCAGCTCACGCCGAGGAAACACCATATATTTT

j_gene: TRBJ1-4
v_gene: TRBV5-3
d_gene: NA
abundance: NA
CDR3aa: CARSLDISPTHTTNEKLFF
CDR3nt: TGTGCCAGAAGCTTGGATATCAGTCCAACCCACACAACTAATGAAAAACTGTTTTTT

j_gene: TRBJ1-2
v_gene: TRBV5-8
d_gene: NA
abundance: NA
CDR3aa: CASSLGGNYGYTF
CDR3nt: TGTGCCAGCAGCTTGGGCGGAAATTATGGCTACACCTTC

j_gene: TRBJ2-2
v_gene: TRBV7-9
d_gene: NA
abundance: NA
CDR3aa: CASSLVDGNTGELFF
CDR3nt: TGTGCCAGCAGCTTAGTGGATGGGAACACCGGGGAGCTGTTTTTT

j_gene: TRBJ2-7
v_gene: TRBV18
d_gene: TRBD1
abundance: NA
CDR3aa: CASSLDRGFSSYEQYF
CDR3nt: TGTGCCAGCTCACTGGACAGGGGGTTTTCCTCTTACGAGCAGTACTTC

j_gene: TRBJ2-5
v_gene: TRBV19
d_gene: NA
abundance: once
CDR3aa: CASSVRAGVETQYF
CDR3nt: TGTGCCAGTAGTGTCCGTGCCGGCGTGGAGACCCAGTACTTC

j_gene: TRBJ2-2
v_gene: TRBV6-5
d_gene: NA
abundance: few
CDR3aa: CASRVTPTGELFF
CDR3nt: TGTGCCAGCAGAGTTACTCCCACCGGGGAGCTGTTTTTT

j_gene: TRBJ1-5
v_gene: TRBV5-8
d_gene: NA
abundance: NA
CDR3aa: CASSLSLNQPQHF
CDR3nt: TGTGCCAGCAGCTTGAGTCTAAATCAGCCCCAGCATTTT

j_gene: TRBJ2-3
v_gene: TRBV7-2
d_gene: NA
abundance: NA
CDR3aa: CASSLEWTHTDTQYF
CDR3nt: TGTGCCAGCAGCTTAGAATGGACGCACACAGATACGCAGTATTTT

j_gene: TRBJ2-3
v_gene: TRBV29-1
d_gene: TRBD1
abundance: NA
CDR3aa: CSVDRGQGAGDTQYF
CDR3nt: TGCAGCGTTGATCGGGGGCAGGGGGCGGGAGATACGCAGTATTTT

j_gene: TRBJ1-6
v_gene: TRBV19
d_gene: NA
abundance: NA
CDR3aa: CASRTVHPGSPLHF
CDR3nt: TGTGCCAGTAGGACGGTTCACCCCGGCTCACCCCTCCACTTT

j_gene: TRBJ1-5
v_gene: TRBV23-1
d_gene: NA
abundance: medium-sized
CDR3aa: CASGSHQPQHF
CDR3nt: TGCGCCAGCGGGAGCCATCAGCCCCAGCATTTT

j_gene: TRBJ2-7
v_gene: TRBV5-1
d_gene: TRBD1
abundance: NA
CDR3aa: CASSRDRLTYEQYF
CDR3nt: TGCGCCAGCAGCAGGGACAGGTTAACCTACGAGCAGTACTTC

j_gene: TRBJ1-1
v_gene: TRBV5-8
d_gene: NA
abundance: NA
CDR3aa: CASSLASNTGRSEAFF
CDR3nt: TGTGCCAGCAGCTTGGCCTCGAACACCGGAAGGAGCGAAGCTTTCTTT

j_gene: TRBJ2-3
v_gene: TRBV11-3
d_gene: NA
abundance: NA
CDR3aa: CASSLGGGGGDTQYF
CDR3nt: TGTGCCAGCAGCTTAGGGGGAGGAGGGGGAGATACGCAGTATTTT

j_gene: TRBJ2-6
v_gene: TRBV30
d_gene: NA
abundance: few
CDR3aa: CAWSAQDILSSGANVLTF
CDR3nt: TGTGCCTGGAGTGCCCAGGACATACTGAGCTCTGGGGCCAACGTCCTGACTTTC

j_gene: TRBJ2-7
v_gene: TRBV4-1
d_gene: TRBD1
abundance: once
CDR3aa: CASSQYGQGLYEQYF
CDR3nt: TGCGCCAGCAGCCAGTATGGACAGGGGTTATACGAGCAGTACTTC

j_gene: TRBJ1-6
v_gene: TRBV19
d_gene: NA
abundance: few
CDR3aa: CASSMLGTSPLHF
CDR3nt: TGTGCCAGTAGTATGTTGGGTACTTCACCCCTCCACTTT

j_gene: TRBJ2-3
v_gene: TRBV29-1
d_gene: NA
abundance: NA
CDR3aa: CSVAGSTDTQYF
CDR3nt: TGCAGCGTTGCAGGAAGCACAGATACGCAGTATTTT

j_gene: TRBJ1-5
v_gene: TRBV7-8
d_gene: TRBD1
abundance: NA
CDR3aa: CASSVAGTETYSNQPQHF
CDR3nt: TGTGCCAGCAGCGTGGCCGGGACAGAAACCTATAGCAATCAGCCCCAGCATTTT

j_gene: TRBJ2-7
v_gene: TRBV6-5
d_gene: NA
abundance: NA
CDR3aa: CASSYSPTSYEQYF
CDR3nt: TGTGCCAGCAGTTACTCGCCCACCTCCTACGAGCAGTACTTC

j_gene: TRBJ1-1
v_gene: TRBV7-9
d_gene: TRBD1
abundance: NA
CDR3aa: CASSIQGGTEAFF
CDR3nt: TGTGCCAGCAGCATACAGGGGGGGACTGAAGCTTTCTTT

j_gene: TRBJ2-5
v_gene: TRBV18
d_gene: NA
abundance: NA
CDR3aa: CASSLGRGEYF
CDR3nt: TGTGCCAGCTCCCTTGGAAGGGGCGAGTACTTC

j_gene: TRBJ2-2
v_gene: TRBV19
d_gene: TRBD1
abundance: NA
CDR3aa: CASGQGAAGELFF
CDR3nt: TGTGCCAGCGGACAGGGGGCTGCCGGGGAGCTGTTTTTT

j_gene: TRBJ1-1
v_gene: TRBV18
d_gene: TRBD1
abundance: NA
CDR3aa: CASSLDRGGMNTEAFF
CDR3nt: TGTGCCAGCTCACTGGACAGGGGGGGCATGAACACTGAAGCTTTCTTT

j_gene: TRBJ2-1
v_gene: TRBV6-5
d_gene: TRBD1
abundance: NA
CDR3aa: CASSPAGTVYNEQFF
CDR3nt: TGTGCCAGCAGTCCCGCCGGGACAGTTTACAATGAGCAGTTCTTC

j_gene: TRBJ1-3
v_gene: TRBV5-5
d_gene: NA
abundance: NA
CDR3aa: CASRSGVNTIYF
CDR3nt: TGTGCCAGCAGGTCAGGGGTGAACACCATATATTTT

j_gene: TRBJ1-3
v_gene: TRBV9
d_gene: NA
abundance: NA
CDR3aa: CASATAAQGNTIYF
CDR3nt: TGTGCCAGCGCGACGGCGGCGCAAGGAAACACCATATATTTT

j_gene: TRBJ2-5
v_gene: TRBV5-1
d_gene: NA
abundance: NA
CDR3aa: CASSLPQGTGQETQYF
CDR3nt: TGCGCCAGCAGCCTTCCACAGGGAACGGGCCAAGAGACCCAGTACTTC